This TCR beta chain was sequenced during a study of cytomegalovirus exposure and HLA in healthy donors. Study-level points and caveats: Accurate prediction of most subjects' HLA-A and HLA-B alleles from TCR beta sequences was reported.

PCR was performed using 60 Vbeta and 13 Jbeta primers. In the original analysis: As a later analysis found, there were tens of millions of unique TCR beta chains, of which 8.5 million to 13 million were shared. TCRdb keeps only in-frame clones here, not all; method: immunoSEQ multiplex PCR. V and J calls and clone size are given by that table; D and trimming were obtained from the DNA. The repertoire consists of under 55,000 clones, with around 72% occurring once and the leading ten covering 3%. This CDR3 has 18 amino acids. Losses at the gene ends were 1 base for V and 2 bases for J; bases not matched to a gene: 6. CDR1 and CDR2 from the germline V gene are LGHNA and YSLEER. Worth noting for this clone: Its target is not known.

The rearrangement joins TRBV4-3 to TRBJ1-3; the match to TRBD1 covers 12 bases. The sequenced sample consisted of PBMCs. The clonotype was recovered from a man younger than 30 in good health and CMV-seronegative. CDR3 DNA: TGCGCCAGCAGCCAAGTGGTGGGACAGGGGGCGCCTGGAAACACCATATATTTT. Protein: CASSQVVGQGAPGNTIYF.